This T cell receptor (beta chain) was captured in a study of blood T cells in healthy people across ages. Trimming at V came to 6 bases and at J to 4 bases, leaving 9 bases not matched to a gene. CDR1 and CDR2 (germline): SGHNT, YENEEA. This CDR3 has 16 residues. A J-beta primer mix and a sample-barcoded 5' primer were used in a second PCR of about 7 to 11 cycles. Each CDR3 protein gets one entry after TCRdb re-called the 5' RACE reads with MiXCR. The sample gives more than 1.4 million distinct CDR3 sequences, approximately 40% of which show up once; 7% to 9% is in the top ten. J is TRBJ2-1 and V is TRBV11-3; 10 nucleotides align to TRBD1. The TCR sequence derives from a woman aged 18-30 years in good health. Specimen: blood. CDR3 DNA: TGTGCCAGCAGTCATGTCGGGACAGGGGCTTACAATGAGCAGTTCTTC. Its translation is CASSHVGTGAYNEQFF.